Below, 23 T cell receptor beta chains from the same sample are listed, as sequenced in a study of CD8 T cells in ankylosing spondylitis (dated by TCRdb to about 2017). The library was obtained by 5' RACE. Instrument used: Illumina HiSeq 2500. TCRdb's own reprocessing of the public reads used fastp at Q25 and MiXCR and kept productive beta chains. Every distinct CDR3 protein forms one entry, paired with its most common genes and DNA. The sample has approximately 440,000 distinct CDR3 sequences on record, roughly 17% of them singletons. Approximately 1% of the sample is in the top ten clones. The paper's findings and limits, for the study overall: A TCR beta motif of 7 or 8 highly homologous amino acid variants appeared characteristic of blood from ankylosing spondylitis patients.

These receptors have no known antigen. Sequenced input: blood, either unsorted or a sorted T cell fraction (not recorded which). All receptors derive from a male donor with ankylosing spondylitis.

This CDR3 is CASHSLFPTYEQYF. The CDR3 coding sequence is TGTGCCAGCCATTCCCTGTTCCCAACCTACGAGCAGTACTTC. V is TRBV28 and J is TRBJ2-7; no clear D. This CDR3 is 14 amino acids long. The germline V gene has CDR1 MDHEN and CDR2 SYDVKM. With 8 bases removed from V and 2 bases from J, the gap between germline ends came to 16 bases.

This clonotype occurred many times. The CDR3 nucleotides read TGTGCCAGCAGCAACCAGGGAAAGAAAACCGGGGAGCTGTTTTTT. As protein: CASSNQGKKTGELFF. The chain links TRBV12-3 or TRBV12-4 to TRBJ2-2; D perhaps matches TRBD1 (5 bases). V was shortened by 6 bases and J by 5 bases, with 16 bases between the two germline ends. The CDR3 runs 15 residues.

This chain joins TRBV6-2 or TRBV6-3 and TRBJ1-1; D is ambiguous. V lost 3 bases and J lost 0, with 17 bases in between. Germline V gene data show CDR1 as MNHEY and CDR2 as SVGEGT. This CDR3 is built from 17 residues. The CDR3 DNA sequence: TGTGCCAGCAGTTATCCTTCCGGGTCACACTTGAACACTGAAGCTTTCTTT. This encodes CASSYPSGSHLNTEAFF.

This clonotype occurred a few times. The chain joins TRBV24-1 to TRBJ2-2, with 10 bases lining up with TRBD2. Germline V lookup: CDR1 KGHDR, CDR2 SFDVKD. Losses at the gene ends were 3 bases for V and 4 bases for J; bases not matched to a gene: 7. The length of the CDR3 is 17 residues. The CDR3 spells CATSDPGLAESTGELFF. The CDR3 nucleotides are TGTGCCACCAGTGATCCCGGACTAGCGGAGTCCACCGGGGAGCTGTTTTTT.

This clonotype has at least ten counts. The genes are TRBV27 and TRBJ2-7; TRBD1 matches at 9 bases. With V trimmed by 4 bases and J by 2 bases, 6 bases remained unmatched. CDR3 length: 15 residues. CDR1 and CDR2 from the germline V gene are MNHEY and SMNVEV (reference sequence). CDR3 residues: CASSYKTGGTYEQYF. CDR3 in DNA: TGTGCCAGCAGTTATAAGACAGGGGGGACCTACGAGCAGTACTTC.

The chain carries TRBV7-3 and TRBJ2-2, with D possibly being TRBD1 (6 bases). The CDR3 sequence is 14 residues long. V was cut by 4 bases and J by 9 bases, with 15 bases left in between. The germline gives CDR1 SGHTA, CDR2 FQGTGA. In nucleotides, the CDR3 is TGTGCCAGCAGCTCATCAGGGGATTTCAGGGAGCTGTTTTTT. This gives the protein CASSSSGDFRELFF.

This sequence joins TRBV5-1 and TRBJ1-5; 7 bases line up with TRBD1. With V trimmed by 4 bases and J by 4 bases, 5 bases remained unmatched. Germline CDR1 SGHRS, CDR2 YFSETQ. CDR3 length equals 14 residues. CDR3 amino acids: CASSEGQINQPQHF. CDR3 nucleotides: TGCGCCAGCAGCGAGGGACAGATTAATCAGCCCCAGCATTTT.

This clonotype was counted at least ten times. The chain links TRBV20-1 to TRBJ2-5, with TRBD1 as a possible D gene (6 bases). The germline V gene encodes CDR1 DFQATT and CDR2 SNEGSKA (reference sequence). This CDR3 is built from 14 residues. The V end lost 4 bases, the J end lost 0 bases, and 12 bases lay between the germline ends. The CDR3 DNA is TGCAGTGCTACCGGGACACCAAACCAAGAGACCCAGTACTTC. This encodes CSATGTPNQETQYF.

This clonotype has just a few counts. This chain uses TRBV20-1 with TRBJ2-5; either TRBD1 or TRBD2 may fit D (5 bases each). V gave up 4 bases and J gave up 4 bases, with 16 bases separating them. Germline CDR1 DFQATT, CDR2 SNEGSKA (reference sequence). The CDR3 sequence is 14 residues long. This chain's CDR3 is CSANAPRDGETQYF. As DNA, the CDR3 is TGCAGTGCTAACGCTCCCCGGGACGGAGAGACCCAGTACTTC.

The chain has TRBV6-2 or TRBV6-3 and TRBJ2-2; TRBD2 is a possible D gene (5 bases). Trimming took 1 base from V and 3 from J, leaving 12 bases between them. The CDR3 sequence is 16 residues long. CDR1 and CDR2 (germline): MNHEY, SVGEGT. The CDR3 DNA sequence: TGTGCCAGCAGTTACTGGCCGGGGAAGGACACCGGGGAGCTGTTTTTT. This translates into CASSYWPGKDTGELFF.

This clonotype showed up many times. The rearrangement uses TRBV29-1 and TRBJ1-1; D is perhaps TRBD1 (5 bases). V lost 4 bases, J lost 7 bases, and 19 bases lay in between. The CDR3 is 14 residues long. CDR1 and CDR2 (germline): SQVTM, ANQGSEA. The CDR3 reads CSVVPGKTGGEAFF. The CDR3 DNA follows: TGCAGCGTTGTCCCGGGGAAGACGGGGGGTGAAGCTTTCTTT.

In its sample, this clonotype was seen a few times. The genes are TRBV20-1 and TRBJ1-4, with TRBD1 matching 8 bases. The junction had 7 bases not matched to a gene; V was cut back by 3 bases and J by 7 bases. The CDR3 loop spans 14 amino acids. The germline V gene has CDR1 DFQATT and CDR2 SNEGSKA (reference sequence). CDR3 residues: CSARDRVGGEKLFF. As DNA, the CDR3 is TGCAGTGCTAGGGACAGGGTGGGGGGTGAAAAACTGTTTTTT.

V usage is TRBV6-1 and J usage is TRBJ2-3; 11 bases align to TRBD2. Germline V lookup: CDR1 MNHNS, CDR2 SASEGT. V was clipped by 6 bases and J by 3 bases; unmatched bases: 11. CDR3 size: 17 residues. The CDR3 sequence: CASSPKLTSGGTDTQYF. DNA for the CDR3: TGTGCCAGCAGCCCGAAGCTCACTAGCGGGGGAACAGATACGCAGTATTTT.

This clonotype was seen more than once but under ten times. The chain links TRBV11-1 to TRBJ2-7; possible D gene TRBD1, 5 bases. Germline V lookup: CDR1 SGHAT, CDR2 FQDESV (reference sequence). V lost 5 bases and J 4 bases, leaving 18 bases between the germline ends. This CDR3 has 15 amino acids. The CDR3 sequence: CASSIKGLDGYEQYF. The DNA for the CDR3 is TGTGCCAGCAGCATAAAGGGGTTGGATGGATACGAGCAGTACTTC.

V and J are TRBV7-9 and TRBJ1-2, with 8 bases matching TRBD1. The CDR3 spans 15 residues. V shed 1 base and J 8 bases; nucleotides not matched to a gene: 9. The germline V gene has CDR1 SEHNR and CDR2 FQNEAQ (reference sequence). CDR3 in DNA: TGTGCCAGCAGCTTAGAATCAACAGGGGGTGGAGGCTACACCTTC. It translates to CASSLESTGGGGYTF.

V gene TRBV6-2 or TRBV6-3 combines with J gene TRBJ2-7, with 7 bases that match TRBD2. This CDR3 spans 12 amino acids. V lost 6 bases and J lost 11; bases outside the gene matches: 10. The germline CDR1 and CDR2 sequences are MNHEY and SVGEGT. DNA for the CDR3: TGTGCCAGCAGACATAGCGGGTCTCCTAAGTACTTC. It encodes CASRHSGSPKYF.

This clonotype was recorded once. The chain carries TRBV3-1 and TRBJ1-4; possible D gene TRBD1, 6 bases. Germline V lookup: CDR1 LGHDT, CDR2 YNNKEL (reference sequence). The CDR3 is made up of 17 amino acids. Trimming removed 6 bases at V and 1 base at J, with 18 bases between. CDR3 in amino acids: CASRPRRGAGTNEKLFF. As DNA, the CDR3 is TGTGCCAGCAGACCCCGCCGGGGGGCAGGAACTAATGAAAAACTGTTTTTT.

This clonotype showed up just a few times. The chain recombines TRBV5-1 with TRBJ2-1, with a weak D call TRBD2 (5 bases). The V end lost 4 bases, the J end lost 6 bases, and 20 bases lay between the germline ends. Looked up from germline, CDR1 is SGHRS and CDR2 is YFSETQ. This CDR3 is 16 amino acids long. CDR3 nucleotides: TGCGCCAGCAGCCAGCTTGGTTTACAGACTACCAATGAGCAGTTCTTC. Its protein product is CASSQLGLQTTNEQFF.

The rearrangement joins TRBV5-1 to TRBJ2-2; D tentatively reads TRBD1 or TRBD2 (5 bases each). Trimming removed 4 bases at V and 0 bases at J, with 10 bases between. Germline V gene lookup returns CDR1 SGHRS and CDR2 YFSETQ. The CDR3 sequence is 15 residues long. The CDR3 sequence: CASSGASTNTGELFF. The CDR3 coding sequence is TGCGCCAGCAGCGGGGCTAGCACGAACACCGGGGAGCTGTTTTTT. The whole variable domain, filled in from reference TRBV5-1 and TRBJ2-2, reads KAGVTQTPRYLIKTRGQQVTLSCSPISGHRSVSWYQQTPGQGLQFLFEYFSETQRNKGNFPGRFSGRQFSNSRSEMNVSTLELGDSALYLCASSGASTNTGELFFGEGSRLTVL.

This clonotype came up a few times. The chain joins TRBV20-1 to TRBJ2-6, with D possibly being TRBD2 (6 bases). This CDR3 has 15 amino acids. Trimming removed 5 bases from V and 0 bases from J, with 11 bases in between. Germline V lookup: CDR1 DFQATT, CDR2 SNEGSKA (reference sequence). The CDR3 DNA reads TGCAGTGCTCTCACCGGGAGCTCTGGGGCCAACGTCCTGACTTTC. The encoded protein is CSALTGSSGANVLTF.

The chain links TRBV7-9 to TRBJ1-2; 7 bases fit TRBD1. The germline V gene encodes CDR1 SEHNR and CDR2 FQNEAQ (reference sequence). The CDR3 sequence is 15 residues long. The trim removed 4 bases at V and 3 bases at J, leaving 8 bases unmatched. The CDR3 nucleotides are TGTGCCAGCAGCTACGCCGGGACAGCCTACTATGGCTACACCTTC. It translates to CASSYAGTAYYGYTF.

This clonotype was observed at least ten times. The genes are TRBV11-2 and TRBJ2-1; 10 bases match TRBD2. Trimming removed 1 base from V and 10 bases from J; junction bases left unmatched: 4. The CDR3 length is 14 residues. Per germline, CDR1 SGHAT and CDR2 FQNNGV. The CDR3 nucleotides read TGTGCCAGCAGCTTAGGAATAGCGGGAGGAGAGCAGTTCTTC. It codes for CASSLGIAGGEQFF.

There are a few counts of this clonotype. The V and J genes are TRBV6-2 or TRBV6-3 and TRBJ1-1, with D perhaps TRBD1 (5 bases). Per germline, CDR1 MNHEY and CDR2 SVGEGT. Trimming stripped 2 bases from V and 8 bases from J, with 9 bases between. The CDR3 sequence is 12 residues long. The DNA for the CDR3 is TGTGCCAGCAGTTACAGGGGTCTGGAAGCTTTCTTT. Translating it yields CASSYRGLEAFF.